The clone carrying this TCR beta chain was seen only a few times. What it binds is not known. These data are taken from a study of shared clonotypes between healthy human individuals. General study results and limits: Represented diversity (both genetic and exposure-history) was limited by the small number of donors. Researchers sampled blood only, noting tissue repertoires likely differ. Relative to their counterparts shared across all four donors, non-shared clonotypes exhibited diminished generation probabilities.

The authors distributed each subset's genomic DNA evenly over several immunoSEQ plates. Profiled with immunoSEQ multiplex PCR; TCRdb holds only in-frame clones, not every one. The table shows about 660,000 clones, with roughly 70% occurring only once. V gave up 4 bases and J gave up 0 bases; unmatched junction bases: 16. The CDR3 has 19 amino acids. The germline gives CDR1 SGHRS, CDR2 YFSETQ. Sequencing used memory CD4+ T cells sorted from blood. Subset described: CD45RA-negative fraction. The TCR sequence derives from a woman aged 25 to 39 in good health. The chain employs TRBV5-1 and TRBJ2-7, with TRBD2 identical over 10 bases. The CDR3 sequence: CASSLNNGTSAYHSYEQYF. CDR3 DNA: TGCGCCAGCAGCCTAAATAACGGGACTAGCGCCTATCACTCCTACGAGCAGTACTTC.